This T cell receptor (beta chain) appears in the sequencing data of a study of shared clonotypes between healthy human individuals. Per germline, CDR1 SEHNR and CDR2 FQNEAQ (reference sequence). The V end was cut by 1 base, the J end by 8 bases, with 17 bases between. The length of the CDR3 is 15 residues. Method: immunoSEQ multiplex PCR; TCRdb's copy keeps in-frame clones and lacks some. The sample includes about 600,000 clones, roughly 98% seen only once; the top ten take less than 0.35%. CD8 cells classed as naive were CD45RO-negative and positively selected for CCR7, excluding terminally differentiated effector memory CD45RA+ cells.

The chain employs TRBV7-9 and TRBJ1-2; D remains unclear. Material for sequencing was naive CD8+ T cells sorted from blood. This receptor was taken from a man younger than 45 in good health. The CDR3 DNA reads as TGTGCCAGCAGCTTAGGAGGCAGCCCTGTCAAGGGCTACACCTTC. Residues: CASSLGGSPVKGYTF.